These 22 T cell receptor beta chains share one sample of origin, sequenced in a study of T cell responses to AZD1222 COVID-19 vaccine. Assay used: immunoSEQ multiplex PCR; TCRdb lists only in-frame clones, some missing. Of some 140,000 clones in the sample, around 85% were seen once. Sample: peripheral blood, taken on day 0 of MenACWY control vaccination. All receptors derive from an adult in good health.

DNA for the CDR3: TGTGCCAGCAGTTTAAAGGGGGCAAGCACAGATACGCAGTATTTT. Translation gives CASSLKGASTDTQYF. The rearrangement uses TRBV27 and TRBJ2-3, with 7 bases that match TRBD1. Trimming took 2 bases from V and 0 from J; bases not matched to a gene: 2. The CDR3 runs to 15 residues. From germline, CDR1 is MNHEY and CDR2 SMNVEV (reference sequence).

The V and J genes are TRBV11-3 and TRBJ1-1; D not resolved. Trimming left V 0 bases short and J 4 bases short, with 6 bases between. The germline gives CDR1 SGHNT, CDR2 YENEEA. The CDR3 runs to 13 residues. The CDR3 loop is CASSLDLSTEAFF. The CDR3 DNA sequence: TGTGCCAGCAGCTTAGATTTGAGCACTGAAGCTTTCTTT.

V usage is TRBV27 and J usage is TRBJ1-2; unclear D gene. V dropped 5 bases and J dropped 8 bases, with 15 bases sitting between them. This CDR3 has 13 amino acids. Germline V gene data show CDR1 as MNHEY and CDR2 as SMNVEV (reference sequence). CDR3 in amino acids: CASSPYRGMGYTF. In nucleotides, the CDR3 is TGTGCCAGCAGTCCATACCGAGGGATGGGCTACACCTTC.

CDR3 protein: CASSLGSQGFLSGNTIYF. CDR3 coding DNA: TGCGCCAGCAGCTTGGGTTCTCAGGGATTCTTATCCGGAAACACCATATATTTT. The chain carries TRBV5-1 and TRBJ1-3; possibly TRBD1 for D (5 bases). V was clipped by 0 bases and J by 4 bases, with 20 bases between them. There are 18 residues in the CDR3. CDR1 and CDR2 (germline): SGHRS, YFSETQ.

This clone appeared once. The chain couples TRBV19 to TRBJ2-1; a possible D gene is TRBD2 (5 bases). The V end was cut by 3 bases, the J end by 2 bases, with 17 bases between. CDR1 and CDR2 (germline): LNHDA, SQIVND (reference sequence). The CDR3 totals 17 residues. The CDR3 sequence: CASSMDARGSPYNEQFF. In nucleotides, the CDR3 is TGTGCCAGTAGTATGGATGCACGCGGGTCCCCCTACAATGAGCAGTTCTTC.

The genes are TRBV24-1 and TRBJ2-1, with 8 bases aligning to TRBD2. V gave up 1 base and J gave up 9 bases; unmatched junction bases: 4. Germline V gives CDR1 KGHDR, CDR2 SFDVKD. The CDR3 totals 14 residues. The CDR3 bases are TGTGCCACCAGTGATTTCGGGGCGGGGGGTGAGCAGTTCTTC. Its translation: CATSDFGAGGEQFF.

The V and J genes are TRBV6-2 or TRBV6-3 and TRBJ1-1, with D uncertain. Per the germline V gene, CDR1 is MNHEY and CDR2 is SVGEGT. Trimming stripped 0 bases from V and 4 bases from J, with 12 bases between. CDR3 size: 15 residues. CDR3: CASSYSPWGGTEAFF. The CDR3 nucleotides are TGTGCCAGCAGTTACTCCCCCTGGGGAGGCACTGAAGCTTTCTTT.

This chain uses TRBV7-9 with TRBJ1-4; D is uncertain. This CDR3 has 12 residues. V lost 4 bases, J lost 7 bases, and 7 bases lay in between. Germline V gene data show CDR1 as SEHNR and CDR2 as FQNEAQ (reference sequence). The CDR3 DNA reads as TGTGCCAGCAGCTCGGAGGGTGAAAAACTGTTTTTT. Protein: CASSSEGEKLFF.

The V call is TRBV5-6, the J call TRBJ2-1; 9 positions agree with TRBD1. Looked up from germline, CDR1 is SGHDT and CDR2 is YYEEEE. The ends lost 7 bases at V and 1 base at J; junction bases unmatched: 12. The CDR3 loop spans 17 amino acids. The CDR3 region is CASLGAAGQGSYNEQFF. In nucleotides, the CDR3 is TGTGCCAGCCTTGGGGCCGCGGGACAGGGTTCCTACAATGAGCAGTTCTTC.

The J gene is TRBJ2-7, the V gene TRBV2, with TRBD1 matching 9 bases. The ends lost 4 bases at V and 5 bases at J; junction bases unmatched: 3. Germline lookup yields CDR1 SNHLY and CDR2 FYNNEI. The CDR3 has 13 amino acids. The CDR3 sequence: CASSVDRGNEQYV. In nucleotides, the CDR3 is TGTGCCAGCAGTGTAGACAGGGGGAACGAGCAGTACGTC.

The chain combines TRBV6-5 with TRBJ1-3; 8 bases map to TRBD1. Germline trimming cut 8 bases from V and 4 bases from J; bases unmatched to any gene: 7. The germline gives CDR1 MNHEY, CDR2 SVGAGI. CDR3 length: 14 amino acids. CDR3 residues: CASGRTGTGNTIYF. For the CDR3, the DNA is TGTGCCAGCGGACGGACAGGGACAGGAAACACCATATATTTT.

This clone was recorded a few times. V is TRBV4-3 and J is TRBJ2-3; D call uncertain. The CDR3 contains 13 residues. V dropped 3 bases and J dropped 4 bases, with 8 bases sitting between them. The germline V gene encodes CDR1 LGHNA and CDR2 YSLEER. The CDR3 coding sequence is TGCGCCAGCAGCCAGGGCTTCGCAGATACGCAGTATTTT. Translating gives CASSQGFADTQYF.

The chain uses TRBV2 and TRBJ2-1, with TRBD1 identical over 7 bases. The germline V gene encodes CDR1 SNHLY and CDR2 FYNNEI. The CDR3 consists of 13 residues. The J segment lost 9 bases and the V segment lost 7 bases, leaving 9 bases of the junction unmatched. The CDR3 DNA sequence: TGTGCCAGCACTAGGACAGGAGCCACTGAGCAGTTCTTC. Translation: CASTRTGATEQFF.

This chain joins TRBV19 and TRBJ2-2; TRBD1 is a possible D gene (5 bases). Germline CDR1 LNHDA, CDR2 SQIVND (reference sequence). V gave up 7 bases and J gave up 7 bases, with 13 bases separating them. This CDR3 has 13 amino acids. The CDR3 region is CASTPIRDGELFF. CDR3 DNA sequence: TGTGCCAGTACCCCTATCAGGGACGGGGAGCTGTTTTTT.

The J gene is TRBJ2-7, the V gene TRBV19; D may be TRBD1 or TRBD2 (5 bases each). Trimming shortened V by 5 bases and J by 6 bases, and 8 bases separated the two germline ends. Germline loops: CDR1 LNHDA, CDR2 SQIVND (reference sequence). This CDR3 has 11 amino acids. CDR3 amino acids: CASSRGVEQYF. The DNA of the CDR3 is TGTGCCAGTAGTCGAGGGGTCGAGCAGTACTTC.

The chain joins TRBV5-1 to TRBJ1-1; weak D call: TRBD1 (5 bases). The CDR3 contains 14 residues. Trimming shortened V by 2 bases and J by 1 base, and 9 bases separated the two germline ends. Germline CDR1 SGHRS, CDR2 YFSETQ. This chain's CDR3 is CASSFQGANTEAFF. Written as DNA, the CDR3 is TGCGCCAGCAGCTTTCAGGGTGCGAACACTGAAGCTTTCTTT.

This clone has more than one count but fewer than ten. The rearrangement links TRBV6-4 to TRBJ1-5; TRBD1 is a possible D gene (6 bases). V was clipped by 2 bases and J by 3 bases, with 11 bases between them. The CDR3 contains 15 residues. Germline values: CDR1 MRHNA, CDR2 SNTAGT. The chain's CDR3 is CASSDGQRPNQPQHF. In DNA, the CDR3 is TGTGCCAGCAGTGACGGACAGAGGCCCAATCAGCCCCAGCATTTT.

The CDR3 region is CATSPRGVEARRLGETQYF. DNA for the CDR3: TGTGCCACCAGCCCGAGGGGGGTGGAGGCCCGGCGGCTGGGGGAGACCCAGTACTTC. The rearrangement links TRBV15 to TRBJ2-5; the D gene could be TRBD1 or TRBD2 (6 bases each). From germline, CDR1 is LNHNV and CDR2 YYDKDF (reference sequence). The CDR3 consists of 19 residues. Trimming took 5 bases from V and 5 from J, leaving 30 bases between them.

The V and J genes are TRBV20-1 and TRBJ2-1; 11 bases are a match to TRBD2. V gave up 3 bases and J gave up 1 base; unmatched junction bases: 8. Per the germline V gene, CDR1 is DFQATT and CDR2 is SNEGSKA (reference sequence). The CDR3 consists of 17 residues. The CDR3 loop is CSASSPSGRSSYNEQFF. The CDR3 coding sequence is TGCAGTGCTAGTTCTCCTAGCGGGAGGTCGTCCTACAATGAGCAGTTCTTC.

The chain combines TRBV27 with TRBJ2-2, with D tentatively TRBD1 (5 bases). CDR3 length equals 17 residues. V was clipped by 1 base and J by 0 bases, with 12 bases between them. Germline V gives CDR1 MNHEY, CDR2 SMNVEV (reference sequence). CDR3 residues: CASSLFAGAPNTGELFF. In DNA, the CDR3 is TGTGCCAGCAGTTTATTCGCTGGGGCCCCGAACACCGGGGAGCTGTTTTTT.

The chain employs TRBV23-1 and TRBJ2-5, with D perhaps assigned TRBD1 or TRBD2 (5 bases each). TRBV23-1 is recorded as an ORF, its role being uncertain. The ends were cut back, 3 bases at V and 0 bases at J, with 17 bases in the middle. The CDR3 is made up of 17 amino acids. CDR3 loop: CASSHQRTMGYQETQYF. The CDR3, as DNA: TGCGCCAGCAGTCACCAGCGGACAATGGGGTACCAAGAGACCCAGTACTTC.

This clone was counted between two and nine times. The chain uses TRBV5-1 and TRBJ2-2; D gene unclear. CDR1 SGHRS and CDR2 YFSETQ come from the germline V gene. The CDR3 totals 15 residues. Between the trimmed V and J ends, which lost 0 bases and 3 bases, there was a span of 9 bases. Here the CDR3 reads CASSLDVLYTGELFF. The CDR3 DNA sequence: TGCGCCAGCAGCTTGGATGTATTGTACACCGGGGAGCTGTTTTTT.